Each of the 20 T cell receptor beta chains below was sequenced from the same sample in a study of blood T cell repertoires in COVID-19. Profiling relied on immunoSEQ multiplex PCR, and the TCRdb table lists in-frame clones only, not all of them. There are almost 200,000 clones in the sample; approximately 87% occur only once, and approximately 0.75% lies in the top ten. Sequenced: peripheral blood. Receptors were obtained from a woman aged 70-85 years with acute or convalescent COVID-19.

The chain recombines TRBV6-2 or TRBV6-3 with TRBJ1-5, with TRBD1 identical over 7 bases. CDR3 size: 20 residues. Germline V lookup: CDR1 MNHEY, CDR2 SVGEGT. Trimming took 6 bases from V and 0 from J; bases not matched to a gene: 20. The CDR3 DNA sequence: TGTGCCAGCAGCCAGATCCCGGGACAGCTTAAAAAAAATAGCAATCAGCCCCAGCATTTT. Protein product: CASSQIPGQLKKNSNQPQHF.

The rearrangement joins TRBV6-6 to TRBJ2-3; possibly TRBD2 for D (5 bases). V lost 6 bases and J 0 bases, leaving 13 bases between the germline ends. The CDR3 loop spans 15 amino acids. The germline CDR1 and CDR2 sequences are MNHNY and SVGAGI (reference sequence). CDR3 region: CASRTDGVSTDTQYF. The DNA for the CDR3 is TGTGCCAGCAGAACAGACGGGGTGAGCACAGATACGCAGTATTTT.

This clone showed up just once. The chain couples TRBV19 to TRBJ1-4, with D hard to call. Germline CDR1 LNHDA, CDR2 SQIVND (reference sequence). This CDR3 comprises 16 residues. Trimming took 10 bases from V and 3 from J, leaving 21 bases between them. The CDR3 protein is CANRPMGARPNEKLFF. CDR3 coding DNA: TGTGCCAATAGACCCATGGGAGCCCGTCCTAATGAAAAACTGTTTTTT.

The chain joins TRBV29-1 to TRBJ1-3, with a weak D call TRBD1 (5 bases). Per germline, CDR1 SQVTM and CDR2 ANQGSEA. V dropped 6 bases and J dropped 4 bases, with 10 bases sitting between them. CDR3 length equals 12 residues. The CDR3 DNA is TGCAGCGTAAGGGGATCAGGAAACACCATATATTTT. Its protein product is CSVRGSGNTIYF.

The chain links TRBV2 to TRBJ1-4, with TRBD1 as a possible D gene (6 bases). Germline lookup yields CDR1 SNHLY and CDR2 FYNNEI. The CDR3 totals 16 residues. V lost 0 bases to trimming and J lost 0 bases, with 8 bases between them. The CDR3 protein is CASSEAGAPTNEKLFF. CDR3 DNA sequence: TGTGCCAGCAGTGAAGCGGGGGCCCCAACTAATGAAAAACTGTTTTTT.

The chain recombines TRBV11-2 with TRBJ2-7; no reliable D call. The germline V gene encodes CDR1 SGHAT and CDR2 FQNNGV. V lost 7 bases and J lost 2, with 18 bases in between. This CDR3 has 15 residues. CDR3 DNA sequence: TGTGCCAGCAACGCGGCTGGCGCGGCGACCTACGAGCAGTACTTC. It specifies CASNAAGAATYEQYF.

The chain uses TRBV18 and TRBJ2-5, with 8 bases fitting TRBD1. The CDR3 has 16 residues. CDR1 is KGHSH, CDR2 LQKENI, per germline. The junction had 6 bases not matched to a gene; V was cut back by 2 bases and J by 1 base. The DNA for the CDR3 is TGTGCCAGCTCACCAGTGGGACAGGCCTCCCAAGAGACCCAGTACTTC. Translating it yields CASSPVGQASQETQYF.

This clone was seen just once. The chain uses TRBV11-3 and TRBJ2-2, with D unresolved. Per germline, CDR1 SGHNT and CDR2 YENEEA. The CDR3 loop spans 14 amino acids. Deletions cut 0 bases from V and 5 bases from J, with 7 bases between. In DNA form, the CDR3 reads TGTGCCAGCAGCTTAGATTCCCCGACCGGGGAGCTGTTTTTT. Translation gives CASSLDSPTGELFF.

The genes are TRBV7-6 and TRBJ2-3, with 10 bases lining up with TRBD2. The V segment lost 3 bases and the J segment 5 bases; nucleotides outside the gene matches: 8. The CDR3 sequence is 16 residues long. The V gene's germline CDR1 is SGHVS and CDR2 FNYEAQ. The CDR3 here is CASSLTSGFAQDTQYF. As DNA, the CDR3 is TGTGCCAGCAGCTTGACTAGCGGGTTTGCCCAAGATACGCAGTATTTT.

The rearrangement uses TRBV7-2 and TRBJ1-1, with D perhaps matching TRBD1 (5 bases). The CDR3 totals 14 residues. CDR1 is SGHTA and CDR2 is FQGNSA in the germline V gene. V gave up 3 bases and J gave up 8 bases, with 16 bases separating them. DNA for the CDR3: TGTGCCAGCAGCTTTTTGGGGCAGGTGTTCGAAGCTTTCTTT. Translated, it gives CASSFLGQVFEAFF.

The chain recombines TRBV6-1 with TRBJ1-4, with D uncertain. V was pared by 3 bases and J by 0 bases, with 8 bases between. This CDR3 has 15 residues. Looked up from germline, CDR1 is MNHNS and CDR2 is SASEGT. As DNA, the CDR3 is TGTGCCAGCAGTGACAGGTCCCCAACTAATGAAAAACTGTTTTTT. It codes for CASSDRSPTNEKLFF.

J is TRBJ1-1 and V is TRBV6-5, with D possibly matching TRBD1 (6 bases). V was trimmed by 8 bases and J by 8 bases, leaving 12 bases between them. The CDR3 spans 11 residues. Looked up from germline, CDR1 is MNHEY and CDR2 is SVGAGI. The CDR3 loop reads CASQGQLEAFF. The CDR3 DNA follows: TGTGCCAGCCAAGGACAGCTAGAAGCTTTCTTT.

This chain uses TRBV5-6 with TRBJ2-5; 9 bases are a match to TRBD1. The CDR3 length is 14 residues. Germline CDR1 is SGHDT and CDR2 is YYEEEE. J gave up 5 bases and V 3 bases, and 5 bases lay outside the gene matches. The CDR3 loop reads CASSSDRGGETQYF. CDR3 in DNA: TGTGCCAGCAGCTCGGACAGGGGTGGGGAGACCCAGTACTTC.

The rearrangement joins TRBV19 to TRBJ1-5; TRBD1 is a possible D gene (5 bases). The CDR3 totals 15 residues. The germline V gene encodes CDR1 LNHDA and CDR2 SQIVND (reference sequence). The ends were cut back, 3 bases at V and 6 bases at J, with 15 bases in the middle. The chain's CDR3 is CASSMFMGGGQPQHF. The CDR3 bases are TGTGCCAGTAGTATGTTCATGGGGGGGGGTCAGCCCCAGCATTTT. Drawing the rest from reference TRBV19 and TRBJ1-5, the complete variable domain is DGGITQSPKYLFRKEGQNVTLSCEQNLNHDAMYWYRQDPGQGLRLIYYSQIVNDFQKGDIAEGYSVSREKKESFPLTVTSAQKNPTAFYLCASSMFMGGGQPQHFGDGTRLSIL.

The chain couples TRBV18 to TRBJ1-1; 8 bases agree with TRBD1. J lost 5 bases, V lost 6 bases, and 5 bases had no gene match. The V gene's germline CDR1 is KGHSH and CDR2 LQKENI. This CDR3 is built from 13 residues. Here the CDR3 reads CASSRQGRTEAFF. In nucleotides, the CDR3 is TGTGCCAGCTCGAGACAGGGGAGAACTGAAGCTTTCTTT.

The J gene is TRBJ2-1, the V gene TRBV12-3 or TRBV12-4; D ambiguous. The CDR3 contains 11 residues. V was cut by 8 bases and J by 7 bases, with 9 bases left in between. The CDR3 region has the DNA TGTGCCAGCGCCGCTATGAATGAGCAGTTCTTC. Translation gives CASAAMNEQFF.

The chain uses TRBV6-6 and TRBJ2-7; 9 bases align to TRBD1. The CDR3 covers 14 residues. J was trimmed by 3 bases and V by 7 bases; bases with no gene match: 7. Germline V gives CDR1 MNHNY, CDR2 SVGAGI (reference sequence). DNA for the CDR3: TGTGCCAGCACCTTACAGGGACAGGGCTACGAGCAGTACTTC. Translating gives CASTLQGQGYEQYF.

The rearrangement uses TRBV29-1 and TRBJ2-3; 8 bases match TRBD1. The CDR3 totals 12 residues. V lost 4 bases, J lost 5 bases, and 2 bases stayed unmatched. Germline assignment: CDR1 SQVTM and CDR2 ANQGSEA. The CDR3 reads CSVVRGQDTQYF. The CDR3 DNA reads TGCAGCGTTGTCAGGGGGCAAGATACGCAGTATTTT.

The CDR3 sequence is CASSQTRAGSGGYTF. Written as DNA, the CDR3 is TGTGCCAGCAGCCAAACCCGGGCGGGGAGCGGAGGCTACACCTTC. The V gene is TRBV3-1 (or the pseudogene TRBV3-2), the J gene TRBJ1-2; D ambiguous. Trimming stripped 2 bases from V and 8 bases from J, with 18 bases between. This CDR3 has 15 residues. Germline assignment: CDR1 LGHDT and CDR2 YNNKEL (reference sequence).

This clone has a handful of counts. V gene TRBV3-1 (or the pseudogene TRBV3-2) combines with J gene TRBJ1-5; the D is unclear. CDR1 LGHDT and CDR2 YNNKEL come from the germline V gene (reference sequence). The CDR3 loop spans 15 amino acids. The V gene lost 0 bases and the J gene lost 2 bases, with 8 bases spanning the gap. The CDR3, as DNA: TGTGCCAGCAGCCAAGATCATTCAGGCAATCAGCCCCAGCATTTT. Residues: CASSQDHSGNQPQHF.